Listed below are T cell receptor beta chains from one sample, sequenced in a study of technical replicates of blood from a handful of donors. Profiled with immunoSEQ multiplex PCR; TCRdb holds only in-frame clones, not every one. Among around 62,000 clones listed, nearly 98% were seen once. Sequenced material: T cells isolated from PBMCs. The receptors were gathered from a human donor in good health. Each CDR3 is given with its conserved first and last residue. The D gene is left open where the match is weak. Clone size is given for some rows only: seen once, a few or many times, or a class if the clone is expanded.

j_gene,abundance,v_gene,d_gene,CDR3aa,CDR3nt
TRBJ2-1,.,TRBV29-1,.,CSAQDYVSYNEQFF,TGCAGCGCCCAGGACTACGTCTCCTACAATGAGCAGTTCTTC
TRBJ2-5,.,TRBV18,.,CASSPPSRQETQYF,TGTGCCAGCTCACCACCCTCGAGGCAAGAGACCCAGTACTTC
TRBJ2-5,.,TRBV27,.,CASTSRGYQETQYF,TGTGCCAGCACCTCTCGGGGGTACCAAGAGACCCAGTACTTC
TRBJ1-1,.,TRBV27,.,CASSLLSLRGSEAFF,TGTGCCAGCAGTTTACTCTCTCTAAGAGGCTCTGAAGCTTTCTTT
TRBJ2-3,.,TRBV4-2,TRBD2,CASSQDLGGSGRDTQYF,TGTGCCAGCAGCCAAGATCTGGGCGGGAGCGGGAGAGATACGCAGTATTTT
TRBJ2-1,.,TRBV4-1,TRBD2,CASSQGGRGRDPYNEQFF,TGCGCCAGCAGCCAAGGCGGTCGCGGGAGGGATCCCTACAATGAGCAGTTCTTC
TRBJ2-7,.,TRBV5-1,.,CASSLDAYEQYF,TGCGCCAGCAGCTTGGATGCGTACGAGCAGTACTTC
TRBJ2-5,.,TRBV25-1,TRBD1,CASSVAGQGFKETQYF,TGTGCCAGCAGTGTTGCGGGACAGGGATTCAAAGAGACCCAGTACTTC
TRBJ1-6,.,TRBV30,.,CAWVDSFNSPLHF,TGTGCCTGGGTCGACAGTTTCAATTCACCCCTCCACTTT
TRBJ2-1,.,TRBV29-1,.,CSVARSGEQFF,TGCAGCGTTGCGAGGTCGGGTGAGCAGTTCTTC
TRBJ2-7,once,TRBV10-3,TRBD1,CAISQGEYEQYF,TGTGCCATTTCACAGGGGGAGTACGAGCAGTACTTC
TRBJ2-7,.,TRBV5-6,.,CASSRVFYEQYF,TGTGCCAGCAGCCGTGTATTCTACGAGCAGTACTTC
TRBJ1-4,.,TRBV27,TRBD1,CASSLTGATNEKLFF,TGTGCCAGCAGTCTTACAGGGGCAACTAATGAAAAACTGTTTTTT
TRBJ2-2,.,TRBV11-3,.,CASSLSGRGELFF,TGTGCCAGCAGCTTATCCGGTCGGGGGGAGCTGTTTTTT
TRBJ1-1,.,TRBV14,.,CASSQVGRTEAFF,TGTGCCAGCAGCCAAGTCGGTCGGACTGAAGCTTTCTTT
TRBJ1-2,.,TRBV30,.,CAWSLAGGYTF,TGTGCCTGGAGTTTGGCAGGAGGCTACACCTTC
TRBJ1-1,.,TRBV5-8,TRBD1,CASSFDRDTEAFF,TGTGCCAGCAGCTTCGACAGGGACACTGAAGCTTTCTTT
TRBJ2-4,.,TRBV27,.,CASSQTPLDIQYF,TGTGCCAGCAGTCAGACTCCGTTAGACATTCAGTACTTC
TRBJ2-7,.,TRBV5-4,.,CASSLRGGYEQYF,TGTGCCAGCAGCTTGAGGGGCGGATACGAGCAGTACTTC
TRBJ2-2,.,TRBV5-1,.,CASSLVRQVTGELFF,TGCGCCAGCAGCTTGGTCCGTCAGGTAACCGGGGAGCTGTTTTTT
TRBJ1-5,.,TRBV2,TRBD1,CASRVHRGQGNQPQHF,TGTGCCAGCAGGGTCCATAGGGGGCAAGGCAATCAGCCCCAGCATTTT
TRBJ1-5,.,TRBV2,.,CASSGGQFSNQPQHF,TGTGCCAGCAGTGGAGGACAGTTTAGCAATCAGCCCCAGCATTTT
TRBJ1-2,.,TRBV2,.,CASREGRGLGYGYTF,TGTGCCAGCCGGGAGGGCAGGGGCCTAGGCTATGGCTACACCTTC
TRBJ2-3,.,TRBV5-4,TRBD1,CASSLDRGSITQYF,TGTGCCAGCAGCTTGGACAGGGGGTCCATTACGCAGTATTTT
TRBJ2-3,.,TRBV11-3,TRBD1,CASSPSRGPYTDTQYF,TGTGCCAGCAGCCCGAGCAGGGGGCCATACACAGATACGCAGTATTTT
TRBJ2-7,.,TRBV11-1,TRBD1,CASIAGTGGYEQYF,TGTGCCAGCATCGCCGGGACAGGGGGTTACGAGCAGTACTTC